The 30 T cell receptor beta chains below were found in one sample sequenced in a study of T cell responses to AZD1222 COVID-19 vaccine. Libraries were prepared by immunoSEQ multiplex PCR; TCRdb keeps only in-frame clonotypes and omits some of them. The sample comprises around 72,000 clones, approximately 80% of which are singletons, and 5% to 6% rests with the top ten. The sequencing used peripheral blood, collected on day 0 of AZD1222 vaccination. The receptors were sampled from an adult in good health.

V and J are TRBV6-6 and TRBJ1-4; 7 nucleotides align to TRBD1. Trimming at V came to 5 bases and at J to 7 bases, leaving 10 bases not matched to a gene. CDR1 is MNHNY, CDR2 SVGAGI, per germline (reference sequence). CDR3 size: 15 residues. This CDR3 reads CASSPSAGGSEKLFF. CDR3 nucleotide sequence: TGTGCCAGCAGTCCCTCCGCAGGGGGTAGTGAAAAACTGTTTTTT.

The rearrangement uses TRBV11-3 and TRBJ2-7, with 8 positions matching TRBD1. There are 15 residues in the CDR3. Germline V gives CDR1 SGHNT, CDR2 YENEEA. The V segment lost 5 bases and the J segment 0 bases; nucleotides outside the gene matches: 6. The CDR3 reads CASSDRQGRSYEQYF. The CDR3 coding sequence is TGTGCCAGCAGCGATCGACAGGGGCGCTCCTACGAGCAGTACTTC.

The genes are TRBV5-1 and TRBJ1-1; a possible D gene is TRBD1 (6 bases). Germline CDR1 and CDR2: SGHRS and YFSETQ. Trimming pared 1 base from V and 7 bases from J, leaving 11 bases between. This CDR3 has 13 residues. CDR3 bases: TGCGCCAGCAGCTTGAACAGGGAAATTGAAGCTTTCTTT. Protein: CASSLNREIEAFF.

The V gene is TRBV7-9, the J gene TRBJ2-2, with 9 nucleotides matching TRBD1. V trimming: 1 base; J trimming: 3 bases; junction bases outside the gene matches: 6. This CDR3 spans 17 amino acids. Per the germline V gene, CDR1 is SEHNR and CDR2 is FQNEAQ (reference sequence). The DNA of the CDR3 is TGTGCCAGCAGCTTAGAAACAGGGGGCGCGGACACCGGGGAGCTGTTTTTT. Its protein product is CASSLETGGADTGELFF.

The J gene is TRBJ2-7, the V gene TRBV11-2, with TRBD1 matching 9 bases. Losses at the gene ends were 5 bases for V and 2 bases for J; bases not matched to a gene: 10. The germline gives CDR1 SGHAT, CDR2 FQNNGV. This CDR3 region has 16 residues. CDR3 region: CASSPVSGQGPYEQYF. In nucleotides, the CDR3 is TGTGCCAGCAGCCCTGTATCGGGACAGGGCCCCTACGAGCAGTACTTC.

The rearrangement links TRBV20-1 to TRBJ1-2; D is ambiguous. From germline, CDR1 is DFQATT and CDR2 SNEGSKA (reference sequence). V was clipped by 3 bases and J by 5 bases, with 7 bases between them. The CDR3 extends over 11 amino acids. The CDR3 coding sequence is TGCAGTGCTAGTATAGATTATGGCTACACCTTC. Translating gives CSASIDYGYTF.

This clone was recorded a few times. The chain joins TRBV6-6 to TRBJ1-5, with D unresolved. V lost 0 bases to trimming and J lost 9 bases, with 9 bases between them. There are 13 residues in the CDR3. Looked up from germline, CDR1 is MNHNY and CDR2 is SVGAGI (reference sequence). The CDR3 is CASSYSGVGPQHF. The CDR3 DNA reads as TGTGCCAGCAGTTACTCGGGCGTGGGGCCCCAGCATTTT.

The V call is TRBV29-1, the J call TRBJ2-3, with a possible D match to TRBD1 (6 bases). Germline CDR1 reads SQVTM; CDR2 reads ANQGSEA. V was shortened by 1 base and J by 0 bases, with 17 bases between the two germline ends. The CDR3 totals 17 residues. The CDR3 DNA reads TGCAGCGTTGAAGGTATTAGGGGGACCTCTAGCACAGATACGCAGTATTTT. It translates to CSVEGIRGTSSTDTQYF.

The chain uses TRBV12-3 or TRBV12-4 and TRBJ1-6; D perhaps matches TRBD1 (6 bases). The CDR3 runs to 12 residues. Deletions cut 3 bases from V and 14 bases from J, with 11 bases between. The CDR3 sequence: CASSLGAAALHF. The CDR3, as DNA: TGTGCCAGCAGTTTGGGGGCAGCGGCCCTCCACTTT.

The chain links TRBV11-3 to TRBJ1-6, with 9 bases that match TRBD1. The trim removed 5 bases at V and 5 bases at J, leaving 4 bases unmatched. The CDR3 runs to 15 residues. CDR1 SGHNT and CDR2 YENEEA come from the germline V gene. The CDR3 protein is CASSDRTGDNSPLHF. CDR3 DNA sequence: TGTGCCAGCAGCGACAGGACAGGGGATAATTCACCCCTCCACTTT.

The CDR3 here is CASSQRDTGELFF. The DNA of the CDR3 is TGCGCCAGCAGTCAAAGGGACACCGGGGAGCTGTTTTTT. The V gene is TRBV23-1, the J gene TRBJ2-2; D is unclear. TRBV23-1 falls under the ORF class, with uncertain function. The CDR3 runs 13 residues. Between the trimmed V and J ends, which lost 2 bases and 3 bases, there was a span of 4 bases.

CDR3 amino acids: CATSDSGGRSEKLFF. The CDR3 DNA follows: TGTGCCACCAGTGACTCAGGGGGCAGGAGTGAAAAACTGTTTTTT. The chain employs TRBV24-1 and TRBJ1-4, with 8 bases matching TRBD1. The germline CDR1 and CDR2 sequences are KGHDR and SFDVKD. With 4 bases clipped from V and 7 bases from J, the junction kept 7 bases outside the gene matches. The CDR3 has 15 amino acids.

This chain joins TRBV7-8 and TRBJ2-3; TRBD2 is a possible D gene (6 bases). From germline, CDR1 is SGHVS and CDR2 FQNEAQ. The CDR3 covers 17 residues. Trimming cost V 3 bases and J 3 bases, with 19 bases left between them. The CDR3 reads CASSFSGSLRATDTQYF. The DNA for the CDR3 is TGTGCCAGCAGCTTTAGCGGTAGCTTAAGGGCGACAGATACGCAGTATTTT.

The chain employs TRBV9 and TRBJ2-1; possibly TRBD1 or TRBD2 for D (7 bases each). V was shortened by 3 bases and J by 4 bases, with 11 bases between the two germline ends. The CDR3 has 14 amino acids. Germline V gene sequence: CDR1 SGDLS, CDR2 YYNGEE. The CDR3 protein is CASSAGGEYNEQFF. CDR3 DNA sequence: TGTGCCAGCAGCGCAGGGGGGGAGTACAATGAGCAGTTCTTC.

The V and J genes are TRBV28 and TRBJ1-3; no reliable D call. Germline V gives CDR1 MDHEN, CDR2 SYDVKM. CDR3 size: 17 residues. V was clipped by 2 bases and J by 3 bases, with 17 bases between them. The CDR3 here is CASSLETKGQSGNTIYF. The CDR3 DNA follows: TGTGCCAGCAGTTTAGAGACGAAAGGGCAGAGTGGAAACACCATATATTTT.

The V and J genes are TRBV2 and TRBJ2-5; no firm D call. CDR1 and CDR2 (germline): SNHLY, FYNNEI. V dropped 4 bases and J dropped 2 bases, with 8 bases sitting between them. The CDR3 length is 13 residues. The chain's CDR3 is CASSVNLQETQYF. The CDR3 DNA follows: TGTGCCAGCAGTGTAAACCTTCAAGAGACCCAGTACTTC.

This clone was seen more than once but under ten times. The chain combines TRBV9 with TRBJ1-3; no firm D call. CDR1 is SGDLS, CDR2 YYNGEE, per germline. With 3 bases removed from V and 0 bases from J, the gap between germline ends came to 10 bases. The CDR3 sequence is 15 residues long. This chain's CDR3 is CASSAPTDSGNTIYF. Here the CDR3 DNA reads TGTGCCAGCAGCGCCCCGACGGACTCTGGAAACACCATATATTTT.

The rearrangement links TRBV5-4 to TRBJ2-3; 11 bases are shared with TRBD2. Germline V gene data show CDR1 as SGHNT and CDR2 as YYREEE (reference sequence). J gave up 4 bases and V 0 bases, and 7 bases lay outside the gene matches. The CDR3 runs 17 residues. Here the CDR3 DNA reads TGTGCCAGCAGCTTGGAGACACTAGCGGGGGTGTCAGATACGCAGTATTTT. Translating gives CASSLETLAGVSDTQYF.

With respect to this clone: Other DNA sequences in the same sample also yield this CDR3. The rearrangement joins TRBV12-3 or TRBV12-4 to TRBJ2-7; weak D call: TRBD1 (6 bases). V shed 5 bases and J shed 3 bases, with 8 bases lying between them. The CDR3 spans 12 residues. As DNA, the CDR3 is TGTGCCAGCAGTACACAGGGCTACGAGCAGTACTTC. It is translated as CASSTQGYEQYF.

CDR3 DNA: TGTGCCAGCAGTCTAGGGACTAGCGGGGGGGCCTATAGCACAGATACGCAGTATTTT. It yields the protein CASSLGTSGGAYSTDTQYF. This chain uses TRBV28 with TRBJ2-3; 16 bases are a match to TRBD2. This CDR3 has 19 amino acids. From germline, CDR1 is MDHEN and CDR2 SYDVKM. Germline trimming cut 5 bases from V and 0 bases from J; bases unmatched to any gene: 8.

The chain uses TRBV15 and TRBJ1-5; tentatively, D is TRBD1 (5 bases). V lost 8 bases and J lost 11, with 16 bases in between. From germline, CDR1 is LNHNV and CDR2 YYDKDF (reference sequence). The CDR3 sequence is 12 residues long. CDR3 in DNA: TGTGCCACCCAAAAGGGTGGGGGGGCCCAGCATTTT. It translates to CATQKGGGAQHF.

The rearrangement uses TRBV6-5 and TRBJ1-5; tentative D call: TRBD1 (5 bases). The CDR3 consists of 15 residues. The germline CDR1 and CDR2 sequences are MNHEY and SVGAGI. The ends were cut back, 5 bases at V and 0 bases at J, with 11 bases in the middle. DNA of the CDR3: TGTGCCAGCAGTCCCAGACAGAGTAGCAATCAGCCCCAGCATTTT. Amino acid sequence: CASSPRQSSNQPQHF.

This sequence joins TRBV6-5 and TRBJ1-6; D is unclear. The V gene's germline CDR1 is MNHEY and CDR2 SVGAGI. The CDR3 contains 14 residues. The V end was cut by 0 bases, the J end by 7 bases, with 7 bases between. The CDR3 DNA reads TGTGCCAGCAGTTACTCAGGGTCAAATTCACCCCTCCACTTT. This gives the protein CASSYSGSNSPLHF.

The gene calls are TRBV18 and TRBJ1-6; 7 bases map to TRBD1. With V trimmed by 6 bases and J by 5 bases, 10 bases remained unmatched. The CDR3 totals 16 residues. Germline V gene lookup returns CDR1 KGHSH and CDR2 LQKENI. The CDR3 sequence is CASSRGTRADNSPLHF. CDR3 DNA: TGTGCCAGCTCCAGGGGGACCAGGGCGGATAATTCACCCCTCCACTTT.

This chain links TRBV11-2 with TRBJ2-7; maybe TRBD1 (6 bases). The CDR3 contains 14 residues. The germline gives CDR1 SGHAT, CDR2 FQNNGV. The ends were cut back, 3 bases at V and 3 bases at J, with 12 bases in the middle. The CDR3 sequence: CASSFLGANYEQYF. CDR3 sequence (DNA): TGTGCCAGCAGCTTCTTGGGGGCGAACTACGAGCAGTACTTC.

This chain connects TRBV9 to TRBJ1-1; D is uncertain. The V end lost 3 bases, the J end lost 2 bases, and 8 bases lay between the germline ends. This CDR3 has 13 residues. Per germline, CDR1 SGDLS and CDR2 YYNGEE. The CDR3 reads CASSALSNTEAFF. The CDR3 DNA reads as TGTGCCAGCAGCGCACTCAGCAACACTGAAGCTTTCTTT.

This clone was found once. J is TRBJ1-2 and V is TRBV6-4; the D is unclear. Looked up from germline, CDR1 is MRHNA and CDR2 is SNTAGT. Trimming stripped 4 bases from V and 8 bases from J, with 5 bases between. The CDR3 runs to 10 residues. CDR3 sequence reads: CASSAGGYTF. The CDR3 region has the DNA TGTGCCAGCAGTGCGGGGGGCTACACCTTC.

The V and J genes are TRBV6-5 and TRBJ2-2; tentative D call: TRBD2 (6 bases). CDR3 length equals 15 residues. Trimming removed 5 bases from V and 8 bases from J, with 18 bases in between. Per the germline V gene, CDR1 is MNHEY and CDR2 is SVGAGI. In nucleotides, the CDR3 is TGTGCCAGCAGTCGCATGGAGTGGAGGGATGGGGAGCTGTTTTTT. Its translation: CASSRMEWRDGELFF.

This clone occurred a few times. The rearrangement links TRBV19 to TRBJ2-7, with TRBD1 matching 10 bases. Germline lookup yields CDR1 LNHDA and CDR2 SQIVND (reference sequence). The CDR3 is made up of 16 amino acids. V lost 5 bases, J lost 4 bases, and 11 bases stayed unmatched. The CDR3 nucleotides read TGTGCCAGTAGTTCTCATTCCGGGACAGGGGTTTACGAGCAGTACTTC. Translation gives CASSSHSGTGVYEQYF.

The rearrangement uses TRBV9 and TRBJ1-2, with 9 bases fitting TRBD1. V trimming: 2 bases; J trimming: 8 bases; junction bases outside the gene matches: 7. Germline V lookup: CDR1 SGDLS, CDR2 YYNGEE. The CDR3 has 14 residues. CDR3 in DNA: TGTGCCAGCAGCGTGGACAGGGGCATCTTAGGCTACACCTTC. Its protein product is CASSVDRGILGYTF. Combining the CDR3 with reference TRBV9 and TRBJ1-2 gives the whole variable domain DSGVTQTPKHLITATGQRVTLRCSPRSGDLSVYWYQQSLDQGLQFLIQYYNGEERAKGNILERFSAQQFPDLHSELNLSSLELGDSALYFCASSVDRGILGYTFGSGTRLTVV.